This TCR beta chain stems from a study of T cells in Graves' hyperthyroidism and ophthalmopathy (dated by TCRdb to about 2019). For context, the study as a whole: Peripheral blood was sampled at the time of initial diagnosis, prior to any treatment. The paper reports TCR Vbeta CDR3 sequencing of fewer than 150 peripheral blood samples: under 45 ophthalmopathy, about 75 hyperthyroidism and around 17 progressor patients. The roughly 91 discovery patients were randomly divided into training and test sets at a 7:3 ratio. Whether ophthalmopathy could be predicted prospectively was tested in an independent validation cohort made up of under 20 hyperthyroidism patients plus 17 patients who later progressed to ophthalmopathy. In addition, the study compared T-cell repertoires in thyroid tissue and in blood from several Graves' hyperthyroidism patients. Following sampling, methimazole starting at 30 mg daily was given to hyperthyroidism patients, and high-dose intravenous methylprednisolone was given to ophthalmopathy patients. TCR V-J signatures able to tell the groups apart were searched for in a discovery cohort of 100 or so patients, of whom roughly 42 had Graves' ophthalmopathy and 55 to 60 had stable Graves' hyperthyroidism.

General findings and caveats noted by the study authors: Blood samples also contained most of the expanded thyroid clonotypes (frequency above 0.001), which suggests that blood repertoires may reflect thyroid immune responses. A model built on a 13 V-J signature distinguished ophthalmopathy from stable hyperthyroidism, reaching over 85% sensitivity and 81.08% specificity in cross-validation and 80%/75% in testing. Sample size was not statistically predetermined, and investigators were not blinded to group allocation. During validation, the model predicted progression to ophthalmopathy a median of roughly six months ahead of onset, with just under 71% sensitivity and 72% to 85% specificity.

This clonotype showed up many times. The antigen it binds to is not known. Base-call qualities are not available, and no considerably larger clone is one nucleotide away. TCR beta CDR3 regions were amplified from RNA transcripts. For the first round of RT-PCR on the TCR CDR3, the HTBI primer set was used together with the Qiagen OneStep RT-PCR kit. A second multiplex PCR round built the libraries, followed by size selection and purification. Libraries were sequenced paired-end with 100 bp reads on an Illumina HiSeq2000. The original pipeline was this. SOAPnuke was used to process the raw data, with reads discarded if the reads contained adapters or uncalled bases, had a mean Phred below 15, or lacked an exact constant-primer or identifier match. COPE v1.2.5 was used to merge high-quality paired reads, and clonotypes were defined as unique nucleotide sequences. MiTCR v1.1 was used to align the clonotypes against IMGT TRBV, TRBD and TRBJ reference segments. The analysis included only V-J combinations with a frequency above 0.0001, which together covered roughly 99% of the repertoires. A TCS score was defined as the ratio between F50 (clonal expansion) and ExV (chaos), using BLOSUM62-based TCRdist between CDR3 peptides within each V-J. Welch's t-statistics and random forest reduced around 550 V-J features to 10 to 15, which were used in a naive Bayes classifier (R e1071). TCRdb reprocessed the public reads (quality trimming at Q25 with fastp, clone calling with MiXCR) and kept in-frame beta chains. Identical CDR3 proteins give one entry, which carries the most common genes and DNA. None of the V and J calls come from the authors' own analysis; TCRdb made them. The sample table lists a few hundred thousand distinct CDR3 sequences, roughly an eighth of them with a count of one. Of the sample, about a third falls within the top ten clones.

Ophthalmopathy patients had moderately to severely active disease, Clinical Activity Score of at least 3, NOSPECS grade of at least 4, and duration under 3 months. Any patient with an uncontrolled infection, another autoimmune disease, pregnancy or lactation was excluded. Diagnoses relied on clinical symptoms, serum thyroxine and TRAb, thyroid ultrasound and orbital computed tomography. PBMCs were isolated from more than 8 ml of fresh peripheral blood by Ficoll-Paque density gradient centrifugation. Total RNA was extracted using Trizol reagent, and RNA quality was assessed on an Agilent 2100 Bioanalyzer. V lost 2 bases and J lost 7 bases, and the count of bases not matched to a germline gene is 4. The CDR3, from cysteine to phenylalanine, totals 13 residues. Here the CDR3 DNA is all that survives: 39 bases in frame from base 1.

The receptor chain draws on TRBV12-3 or TRBV12-4 and TRBJ2-7, and TRBD2 matches 8 of the central bases. The receptor was derived from a woman in her forties with Graves' ophthalmopathy. The specimen sequenced was blood. The CDR3 here reads CASSLRRGVEQYF. The nucleotides are TGTGCCAGCAGTTTACGGCGGGGGGTAGAGCAGTACTTC.